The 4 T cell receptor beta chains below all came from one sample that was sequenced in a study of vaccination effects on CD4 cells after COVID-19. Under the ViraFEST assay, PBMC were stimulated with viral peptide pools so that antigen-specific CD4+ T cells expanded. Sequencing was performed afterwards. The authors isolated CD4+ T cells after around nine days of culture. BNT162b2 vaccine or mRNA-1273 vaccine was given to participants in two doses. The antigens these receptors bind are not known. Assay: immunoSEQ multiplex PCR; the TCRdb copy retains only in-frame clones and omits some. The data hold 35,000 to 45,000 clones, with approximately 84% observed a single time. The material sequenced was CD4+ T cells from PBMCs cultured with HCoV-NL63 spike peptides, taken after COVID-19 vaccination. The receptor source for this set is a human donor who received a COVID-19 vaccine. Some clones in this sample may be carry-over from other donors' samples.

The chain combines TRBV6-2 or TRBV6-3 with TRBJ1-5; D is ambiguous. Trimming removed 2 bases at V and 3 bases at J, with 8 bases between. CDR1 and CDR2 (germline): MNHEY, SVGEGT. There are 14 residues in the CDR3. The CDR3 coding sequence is TGTGCCAGCAGTTACAGGAGGGACAATCAGCCCCAGCATTTT. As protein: CASSYRRDNQPQHF.

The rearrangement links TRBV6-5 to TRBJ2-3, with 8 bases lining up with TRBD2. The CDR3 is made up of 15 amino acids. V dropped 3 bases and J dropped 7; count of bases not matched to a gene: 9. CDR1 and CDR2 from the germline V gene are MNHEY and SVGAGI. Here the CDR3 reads CASSYSGVTHHTQYF. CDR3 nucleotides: TGTGCCAGCAGTTATAGCGGGGTCACACACCATACGCAGTATTTT.

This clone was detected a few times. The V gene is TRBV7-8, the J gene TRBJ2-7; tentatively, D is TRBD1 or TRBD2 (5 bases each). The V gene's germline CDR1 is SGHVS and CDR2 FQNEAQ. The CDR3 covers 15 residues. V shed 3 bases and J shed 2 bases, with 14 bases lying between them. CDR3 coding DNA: TGTGCCAGCAGCTTGGCCGGGACGCCTACCTACGAGCAGTACGTC. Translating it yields CASSLAGTPTYEQYV.

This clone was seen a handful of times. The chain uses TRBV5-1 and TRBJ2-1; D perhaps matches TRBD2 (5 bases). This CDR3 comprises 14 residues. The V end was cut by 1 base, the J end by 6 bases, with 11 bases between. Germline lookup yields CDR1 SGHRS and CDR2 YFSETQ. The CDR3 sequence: CASSLFPGSNEQFF. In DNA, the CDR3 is TGCGCCAGCAGCTTGTTCCCGGGAAGCAATGAGCAGTTCTTC.